The 17 T cell receptor beta chains below all came from one sample that was sequenced in a study of CD8 T cells in Susac syndrome. A quantity of about 0.5 to 1 ug RNA underwent reverse transcription using random hexamers. TCRdb redid the calling of the immunoSEQ multiplex PCR reads with MiXCR, one entry per CDR3 protein. The sample holds around 280,000 distinct CDR3 sequences, 90% to 95% seen once. The sequenced sample consisted of CD4+ T cells from PBMCs. These receptor sequences come from a human donor with multiple sclerosis.

Regarding this clonotype: Without the conserved terminal phenylalanine or tryptophan, this CDR3 likely stems from a read error. The chain is built from TRBV12-3 or TRBV12-4 and TRBJ1-2; D not resolved. The CDR3 covers 11 residues. Trimming took off 7 bases at V and 4 bases at J, with 7 bases between the two ends. The CDR3 here is CASIGSYGYTS. The CDR3 region has the DNA TGTGCCAGCATAGGGAGCTATGGCTACACCTCC.

The V gene is TRBV20-1, the J gene TRBJ2-5, with D perhaps matching TRBD1 (6 bases). CDR3 length equals 13 residues. The germline V gene encodes CDR1 DFQATT and CDR2 SNEGSKA (reference sequence). Trimming shortened V by 1 base and J by 5 bases, and 11 bases separated the two germline ends. CDR3 amino acids: CSARGGPLETQYF. CDR3 sequence (DNA): TGCAGTGCTAGAGGGGGGCCCCTGGAGACCCAGTACTTC.

The gene calls are TRBV2 and TRBJ2-1; D gene unclear. The CDR3 has 13 amino acids. Germline lookup yields CDR1 SNHLY and CDR2 FYNNEI. Trimming left V 8 bases short and J 5 bases short, with 13 bases between. This CDR3 is CASLQAVDNEQFF. The CDR3 DNA reads TGTGCCAGCCTCCAGGCCGTTGACAATGAGCAGTTCTTC.

The chain recombines TRBV18 with TRBJ1-5, with 8 positions matching TRBD1. This CDR3 spans 17 amino acids. With V trimmed by 3 bases and J by 1 base, 8 bases remained unmatched. Germline CDR1 reads KGHSH; CDR2 reads LQKENI. The CDR3 DNA reads TGTGCCAGCTCACCCGGACAGGGAAGAGCAAGCAATCAGCCCCAGCATTTT. It is translated as CASSPGQGRASNQPQHF.

The chain links TRBV24-1 to TRBJ2-1; 9 bases are a match to TRBD1. The CDR3 covers 17 residues. V was pared by 3 bases and J by 3 bases, with 8 bases of the junction left unmatched. Germline V lookup: CDR1 KGHDR, CDR2 SFDVKD. CDR3 residues: CATSDTTGTGYYNEQFF. DNA of the CDR3: TGTGCCACCAGTGATACGACCGGGACAGGGTACTACAATGAGCAGTTCTTC.

CDR3 protein: CASSIQGFSYTF. For the CDR3, the DNA is TGTGCCAGCAGTATTCAGGGTTTTAGCTACACCTTC. This chain joins TRBV25-1 and TRBJ1-2; possible D gene TRBD1, 5 bases. The CDR3 totals 12 residues. Germline-derived CDR1 and CDR2 are MGHDK and SYGVNS. With 5 bases removed from V and 9 bases from J, the gap between germline ends came to 13 bases.

The chain carries TRBV18 and TRBJ1-6; D ambiguous. Trimming removed 3 bases from V and 4 bases from J, with 13 bases in between. Germline CDR1 KGHSH, CDR2 LQKENI. CDR3 size: 16 residues. The CDR3, as DNA: TGTGCCAGCTCACCCGGGATCGAAATATATAATTCACCCCTCCACTTT. It specifies CASSPGIEIYNSPLHF.

This chain links TRBV20-1 with TRBJ2-7, with D hard to call. The germline gives CDR1 DFQATT, CDR2 SNEGSKA (reference sequence). V shed 3 bases and J shed 2 bases, with 14 bases lying between them. The CDR3 covers 14 residues. CDR3 coding DNA: TGCAGTGCTAGTGTATCCTCATTTCCCTACGAGCAGTACTTC. This sequence encodes CSASVSSFPYEQYF.

The chain recombines TRBV18 with TRBJ1-2; D is ambiguous. Deletions cut 1 base from V and 5 bases from J, with 14 bases between. The germline gives CDR1 KGHSH, CDR2 LQKENI. The CDR3 runs 15 residues. The CDR3, as DNA: TGTGCCAGCTCACCACGAACCAGCGACATTTATGGCTACACCTTC. It specifies CASSPRTSDIYGYTF.

This chain connects TRBV30 to TRBJ2-1; TRBD1 matches 8 bases. The CDR3 has 15 amino acids. The V and J ends lost 4 bases and 8 bases, in that order; junction bases with no gene match: 13. The germline V gene has CDR1 GTSNPN and CDR2 SVGIG (reference sequence). CDR3 in DNA: TGTGCCTGGAACCTCGGGGGACAGGTCCTCGATGAGCAGTTCTTC. This translates into CAWNLGGQVLDEQFF.

The chain joins TRBV19 to TRBJ2-2; no firm D call. Germline CDR1 LNHDA, CDR2 SQIVND (reference sequence). CDR3 length equals 11 residues. The V end was cut by 7 bases, the J end by 4 bases, with 4 bases between. CDR3 nucleotide sequence: TGTGCCAGTAAGCGCACCGGGGAGCTGTTTTTT. It encodes CASKRTGELFF.

The chain is built from TRBV21-1 and TRBJ1-1; the D call TRBD1 from the table was never checked on the DNA. TRBV21-1 is noted as a pseudogene. CDR3 length equals 16 residues. In DNA form, the CDR3 reads TGTGCCAGCAACAATGGGACAGGGTCGGTAAACACTGAAGCTTTCTTT. Protein sequence: CASNNGTGSVNTEAFF.

The chain carries TRBV14 and TRBJ1-2, with D perhaps matching TRBD1 (6 bases). This CDR3 contains 14 residues. Germline V gene data show CDR1 as SGHDN and CDR2 as FVKESK. Trimming took 0 bases from V and 8 from J, leaving 13 bases between them. In DNA form, the CDR3 reads TGTGCCAGCAGCCAAGACCCGGGGGCAGCAGGCTACACCTTC. Protein product: CASSQDPGAAGYTF.

The chain carries TRBV19 and TRBJ2-3; D is unresolved. Trimming stripped 5 bases from V and 1 base from J, with 4 bases between. CDR1 is LNHDA and CDR2 is SQIVND in the germline V gene (reference sequence). The CDR3 consists of 12 residues. CDR3 residues: CASSHRTDTQYF. The CDR3 nucleotides are TGTGCCAGTAGTCACCGCACAGATACGCAGTATTTT.

The chain has TRBV7-3 and TRBJ2-7; 8 bases are shared with TRBD1. The CDR3 spans 13 residues. V gave up 2 bases and J gave up 5 bases; unmatched junction bases: 2. CDR1 is SGHTA and CDR2 is FQGTGA in the germline V gene. CDR3 sequence (DNA): TGTGCCAGCAGCTTAGGACAGGGCCACGAGCAGTACTTC. Its translation is CASSLGQGHEQYF.

The V gene is TRBV5-4, the J gene TRBJ2-5, with D uncertain. This CDR3 has 14 amino acids. CDR1 and CDR2 (germline): SGHNT, YYREEE (reference sequence). Trimming cost V 2 bases and J 4 bases, with 12 bases left between them. The CDR3 protein is CASSFMTALETQYF. CDR3 sequence (DNA): TGTGCCAGCAGCTTCATGACCGCCCTAGAGACCCAGTACTTC. The whole variable domain, remainder taken from reference TRBV5-4 and TRBJ2-5, is ETGVTQSPTHLIKTRGQQVTLRCSSQSGHNTVSWYQQALGQGPQFIFQYYREEENGRGNFPPRFSGLQFPNYSSELNVNALELDDSALYLCASSFMTALETQYFGPGTRLLVL.

The chain joins TRBV2 to TRBJ2-3; TRBD2 matches 15 bases. The CDR3 is 18 amino acids. CDR1 is SNHLY, CDR2 FYNNEI, per germline. V lost 7 bases, J lost 1 base, and 9 bases stayed unmatched. The CDR3 bases are TGTGCCAGCACCCGGAGGACTAGCGGGGGGGCCCGCACAGATACGCAGTATTTT. Its protein product is CASTRRTSGGARTDTQYF.